A single sample gave rise to the 10 T cell receptor beta chains below, sequenced in a study of patients and donors after allogeneic stem cell transplantation. TCRdb fed the RT-PCR reads into MiXCR, producing one record per CDR3 protein. The sample contains about a million distinct CDR3 sequences, 18% of which appear only once. Source material: blood, either unsorted or a sorted T cell fraction (not recorded which). Receptors were obtained from a human donor who was either an allogeneic HSCT recipient or a stem cell or donor lymphocyte infusion donor (not recorded which). It is not recorded whose cells these are; they may come from a transplant donor.

This clonotype was detected a few times. The rearrangement joins TRBV3-1 to TRBJ1-5; 10 bases map to TRBD1. V was pared by 4 bases and J by 2 bases, with 11 bases of the junction left unmatched. CDR3 size: 18 residues. Germline CDR1 LGHDT, CDR2 YNNKEL (reference sequence). CDR3 amino acids: CASSLSGTGALGNQPQHF. CDR3 nucleotides: TGTGCCAGCAGCCTCTCCGGGACAGGGGCATTGGGCAATCAGCCCCAGCATTTT.

The rearrangement joins TRBV7-9 to TRBJ2-3, with D perhaps TRBD1 (5 bases). The CDR3 covers 13 residues. The germline V and J ends were trimmed by 3 bases and 5 bases, with 9 bases remaining between them. Germline V CDR1 and CDR2: SEHNR, FQNEAQ (reference sequence). DNA for the CDR3: TGTGCCAGCAGCTTCTTGGGGCGAGATACGCAGTATTTT. Protein: CASSFLGRDTQYF.

This clonotype came up once. The CDR3 loop is CASSRTGELETQYF. The CDR3 bases are TGTGCCAGCAGTCGGACAGGGGAGCTGGAGACCCAGTACTTC. The J gene is TRBJ2-5, the V gene TRBV27, with 9 nucleotides matching TRBD1. This CDR3 spans 14 amino acids. Losses at the gene ends were 5 bases for V and 5 bases for J; bases not matched to a gene: 6. The V gene's germline CDR1 is MNHEY and CDR2 SMNVEV (reference sequence).

The chain recombines TRBV7-2 with TRBJ2-7; a weak D match, TRBD1 (6 bases). CDR1 is SGHTA, CDR2 FQGNSA, per germline. V lost 4 bases and J 5 bases, leaving 15 bases between the germline ends. The CDR3 extends over 14 amino acids. The CDR3 coding sequence is TGTGCCAGCAGCTCAAACAGGGTTAGCAACGAGCAGTACTTC. Its translation is CASSSNRVSNEQYF.

This clonotype came up a few times. The V call is TRBV3-1, the J call TRBJ1-1, with 7 bases aligning to TRBD1. The length of the CDR3 is 14 residues. The V gene end was trimmed by 1 base and the J gene end by 4 bases; junction bases not matched to a gene: 3. Germline V gene lookup returns CDR1 LGHDT and CDR2 YNNKEL (reference sequence). The chain's CDR3 is CASSQAHRGTEAFF. The CDR3 DNA follows: TGTGCCAGCAGCCAAGCACACAGGGGCACTGAAGCTTTCTTT.

This clonotype was seen many times. One end of the junction is discordant with germline, which a read error may explain. This rearrangement joins TRBV5-1 to TRBJ2-5; 7 positions agree with TRBD1. The germline V gene encodes CDR1 SGHRS and CDR2 YFSETQ. This CDR3 region has 13 residues. DNA for the CDR3: TGTGCCAGCAGTTCAGGGGGTCAAGAGACCCAGTACTTC. Translating it yields CASSSGGQETQYF.

A few counts support this clonotype. CDR3 nucleotides: TGTGCCATCGCTAAGGGGGGCGAGGATGGCTACACCTTC. Translated: CAIAKGGEDGYTF. J is TRBJ1-2 and V is TRBV24-1, with D possibly being TRBD1 (6 bases). Trimming left V 11 bases short and J 6 bases short, with 18 bases between. The CDR3 is 13 amino acids. Germline V CDR1 and CDR2: KGHDR, SFDVKD.

V is TRBV6-5 and J is TRBJ1-1; possible D gene TRBD1, 6 bases. This CDR3 has 13 residues. Germline V gene sequence: CDR1 MNHEY, CDR2 SVGAGI. The V gene lost 4 bases and the J gene lost 6 bases, with 12 bases spanning the gap. CDR3 residues: CASSLRGSAEAFF. CDR3 nucleotide sequence: TGTGCCAGCAGTTTGAGGGGGAGCGCTGAAGCTTTCTTT.

V is TRBV5-1 and J is TRBJ2-5; TRBD2 agrees at 9 bases. V shed 1 base, J shed 4 bases, and the junction held 8 bases outside the gene matches. The CDR3 loop spans 16 amino acids. Germline V lookup: CDR1 SGHRS, CDR2 YFSETQ. In DNA form, the CDR3 reads TGCGCCAGCAGCTTGATGACTAGCGGAGCCTCAGAGACCCAGTACTTC. This codes for CASSLMTSGASETQYF.

This clonotype showed up just a few times. The chain employs TRBV20-1 and TRBJ2-7; D is uncertain. The CDR3 is 14 amino acids. The germline V gene encodes CDR1 DFQATT and CDR2 SNEGSKA (reference sequence). Trimming stripped 4 bases from V and 0 bases from J, with 13 bases between. The CDR3 DNA reads TGCAGTGCTACTGTGCCAGGAATCTCCTACGAGCAGTACTTC. Translating gives CSATVPGISYEQYF.